A single sample gave rise to the 26 T cell receptor beta chains below, sequenced in a study of regulatory T cells in long-lasting Graves disease (dated by TCRdb to the early 2020s). The library was produced with multiplex PCR. TCRdb shows the sequencer as Illumina HiSeq 4000. CDR3 regions were amplified by Arm-PCR with iRepertoire HTBI primers to construct TCR beta libraries. TCRdb trimmed public reads at Q25 via fastp, called clones via MiXCR and kept in-frame beta chains. CDR3 protein duplicates are merged, each entry listing the most common genes and DNA. Within this sample are about 360,000 distinct CDR3 sequences, with 15% to 20% of them counted one time only. Around 21% of the sample rests with the top ten. The time point label on this specimen signifies: newly diagnosed GD, antithyroid drugs for less than 3 months. RNA was extracted from PBMCs in TRIzol for both TCR sequencing and RNA sequencing.

The same data also contributed to another study, on T cells in Graves' hyperthyroidism and ophthalmopathy.

The sequences come from peripheral blood mononuclear cells (PBMCs), collected at new diagnosis, from a patient treated with antithyroid drugs. The receptors stem from a woman younger than 30 with Graves disease. Donor details come from another sample of the same person, matched by shared clones.

This clonotype was detected many times. The chain combines TRBV15 with TRBJ2-7; tentative D call: TRBD1 (5 bases). This CDR3 contains 13 residues. The V end was cut by 5 bases, the J end by 0 bases, with 8 bases between. Germline values: CDR1 LNHNV, CDR2 YYDKDF (reference sequence). CDR3 residues: CATSRQSSYEQYF. DNA for the CDR3: TGTGCCACCAGCCGACAGAGCTCCTACGAGCAGTACTTC.

This clonotype was seen many times. V gene TRBV24-1 combines with J gene TRBJ2-4; tentatively, D is TRBD1 or TRBD2 (5 bases each). The CDR3 has 13 residues. In germline, CDR1 is KGHDR, CDR2 SFDVKD. Trimming shortened V by 4 bases and J by 5 bases, and 8 bases separated the two germline ends. CDR3 in amino acids: CATSEGPENIQYF. The CDR3 DNA reads as TGTGCCACCAGTGAGGGACCGGAAAACATTCAGTACTTC.

The chain carries TRBV19 and TRBJ2-2; no reliable D call. V shed 6 bases and J shed 5 bases, with 10 bases lying between them. The CDR3 is made up of 13 amino acids. Germline CDR1 and CDR2: LNHDA and SQIVND (reference sequence). The CDR3 bases are TGTGCCAGTAGGGTGGAACGAACCGGGGAGCTGTTTTTT. This encodes CASRVERTGELFF.

Ten or more counts support this clonotype. The V and J genes are TRBV2 and TRBJ1-6, with 10 bases matching TRBD1. The CDR3 totals 14 residues. Germline trimming cut 7 bases from V and 6 bases from J; bases unmatched to any gene: 3. CDR1 and CDR2 from the germline V gene are SNHLY and FYNNEI. The CDR3 region is CASKGQGFNSPLHF. CDR3 sequence (DNA): TGTGCCAGCAAGGGACAGGGGTTTAATTCACCCCTCCACTTT. Complete variable domain (other parts from reference TRBV2 and TRBJ1-6): EPEVTQTPSHQVTQMGQEVILRCVPISNHLYFYWYRQILGQKVEFLVSFYNNEISEKSEIFDDQFSVERPDGSNFTLKIRSTKLEDSAMYFCASKGQGFNSPLHFGNGTRLTVT.

This clonotype was seen at least ten times. The rearrangement links TRBV5-1 to TRBJ2-1; 12 bases are a match to TRBD2. The V and J ends lost 4 bases and 6 bases, in that order; junction bases with no gene match: 8. The CDR3 has 16 residues. Germline CDR1 SGHRS, CDR2 YFSETQ. The CDR3 protein is CASSPELAGGFNEQFF. CDR3 DNA sequence: TGCGCCAGCAGCCCGGAACTAGCGGGGGGCTTCAATGAGCAGTTCTTC.

This clonotype was found a few times. This sequence joins TRBV4-2 and TRBJ2-7; D is uncertain. V lost 0 bases and J 2 bases, leaving 11 bases between the germline ends. The germline CDR1 and CDR2 sequences are LGHNA and YNFKEQ. The CDR3 sequence is 15 residues long. The CDR3 DNA follows: TGTGCCAGCAGCCAAGATGCTAATCCCACCTACGAGCAGTACTTC. This encodes CASSQDANPTYEQYF.

This clonotype was seen at least ten times. V gene TRBV28 combines with J gene TRBJ2-1; the D gene could be TRBD1 or TRBD2 (6 bases each). CDR1 is MDHEN and CDR2 is SYDVKM in the germline V gene. The CDR3 totals 11 residues. Trimming pared 7 bases from V and 8 bases from J, leaving 9 bases between. CDR3 bases: TGTGCCAGCAACGGGGGCCATGAGCAGTTCTTC. Its protein product is CASNGGHEQFF.

The rearrangement links TRBV5-1 to TRBJ2-7; 9 bases align to TRBD1. The germline gives CDR1 SGHRS, CDR2 YFSETQ. The CDR3 has 14 residues. After removal of 4 bases from V and 3 bases from J, the junction contained 5 bases not matched to a gene. This chain's CDR3 is CASSHGQGSYEQYF. CDR3 nucleotide sequence: TGCGCCAGCAGCCATGGACAGGGGAGCTACGAGCAGTACTTC. Complete variable domain (other parts from reference TRBV5-1 and TRBJ2-7): KAGVTQTPRYLIKTRGQQVTLSCSPISGHRSVSWYQQTPGQGLQFLFEYFSETQRNKGNFPGRFSGRQFSNSRSEMNVSTLELGDSALYLCASSHGQGSYEQYFGPGTRLTVT.

V gene TRBV4-2 combines with J gene TRBJ2-5; 9 bases map to TRBD2. V dropped 2 bases and J dropped 5; count of bases not matched to a gene: 9. Per the germline V gene, CDR1 is LGHNA and CDR2 is YNFKEQ. There are 16 residues in the CDR3. CDR3 DNA sequence: TGTGCCAGCAGCCAATCGGCTAGCGGGAATGTTGAGACCCAGTACTTC. Residues: CASSQSASGNVETQYF.

A remark on this clonotype: A single base separates this from a much larger clone, so it may be a read error. The J gene is TRBJ2-1, the V gene TRBV6-1, with 11 bases identical to TRBD1. After removal of 5 bases from V and 10 bases from J, the junction contained 16 bases not matched to a gene. The V gene's germline CDR1 is MNHNS and CDR2 SASEGT. This CDR3 comprises 17 residues. For the CDR3, the DNA is TGTGCCAGCAGTCGTTCGAGGGGACAGGGGGTTTTAGAAGAGCAGTTCTTC. This translates into CASSRSRGQGVLEEQFF.

A note on this clonotype: A single base separates this from a much larger clone, so it may be a read error. V gene TRBV6-1 combines with J gene TRBJ1-2; 7 bases map to TRBD1. The CDR3 consists of 16 residues. Germline V lookup: CDR1 MNHNS, CDR2 SASEGT. The CDR3: CAGSEMSGQAHYGYTF. CDR3 nucleotide sequence: TGTGCCGGCAGTGAAATGAGCGGACAGGCCCACTATGGCTACACCTTC.

As for this clonotype: Possible read error: a much larger clone is one base away. The chain carries TRBV10-2 and TRBJ2-7; D might be TRBD2 (6 bases). Germline CDR1 is WSHSY and CDR2 is SAAADI. Trimming took 7 bases from V and 2 from J, leaving 15 bases between them. There are 14 residues in the CDR3. The CDR3 is CASMRRAQAYEQYF. In DNA form, the CDR3 reads TGCGCCAGCATGAGGAGGGCGCAGGCCTACGAGCAGTACTTC.

This chain uses TRBV5-6 with TRBJ2-3, with TRBD2 matching over 11 bases. The J call could be wrong; TRBJ2-1 is a better fit for the DNA end. Germline V gene sequence: CDR1 SGHDT, CDR2 YYEEEE. The CDR3 sequence is 17 residues long. CDR3 protein: CASSRQGTSGFYNEQFF. CDR3 DNA: TGTGCCAGCAGCAGACAGGGGACTAGCGGATTCTACAATGAGCAGTTCTTC.

This clonotype was seen a few times. This chain uses TRBV5-1 with TRBJ2-2; 8 nucleotides line up with TRBD1. The J segment lost 2 bases and the V segment lost 3 bases, leaving 6 bases of the junction unmatched. The CDR3 has 16 residues. Germline values: CDR1 SGHRS, CDR2 YFSETQ. The CDR3 is CASSSWTGRNTGELFF. CDR3 DNA: TGCGCCAGCAGCTCCTGGACAGGGCGAAACACCGGGGAGCTGTTTTTT.

The chain uses TRBV27 and TRBJ2-2, with D possibly called TRBD1 or TRBD2 (5 bases each). The germline V and J ends were trimmed by 5 bases and 6 bases, with 13 bases remaining between them. CDR1 and CDR2 (germline): MNHEY, SMNVEV (reference sequence). The CDR3 is 14 amino acids. The CDR3 DNA sequence: TGTGCCAGCAGTGGGGACGGGGCCGCCGGGGAGCTGTTTTTT. The encoded protein is CASSGDGAAGELFF.

This clonotype was found a few times. The rearrangement links TRBV12-3 or TRBV12-4 to TRBJ1-1, with 12 bases identical to TRBD1. This CDR3 contains 16 residues. Losses at the gene ends were 8 bases for V and 3 bases for J; bases not matched to a gene: 10. CDR3: CASGTGGLIGHTEAFF. CDR3 DNA: TGTGCCAGCGGGACAGGGGGCTTGATTGGGCACACTGAAGCTTTCTTT.

In its sample, this clonotype was seen many times. The chain couples TRBV11-1 to TRBJ2-1; D call uncertain. CDR1 SGHAT and CDR2 FQDESV come from the germline V gene (reference sequence). The germline V and J ends were trimmed by 5 bases and 4 bases, with 12 bases remaining between them. The CDR3 loop spans 14 amino acids. CDR3 nucleotides: TGTGCCAGCAGCATACAATACGGATACAATGAGCAGTTCTTC. This encodes CASSIQYGYNEQFF.

The V gene is TRBV27, the J gene TRBJ2-1; the D gene is possibly TRBD2 (5 bases). The germline CDR1 and CDR2 sequences are MNHEY and SMNVEV (reference sequence). The V end lost 6 bases, the J end lost 5 bases, and 17 bases lay between the germline ends. The CDR3 is 15 residues long. This CDR3 reads CASSRSASPNNEQFF. CDR3 DNA sequence: TGTGCCAGCAGCCGTTCGGCTAGCCCTAACAATGAGCAGTTCTTC.

The chain is built from TRBV7-9 and TRBJ1-2; maybe TRBD1 (6 bases). CDR3 size: 14 residues. With 1 base removed from V and 6 bases from J, the gap between germline ends came to 12 bases. Germline V gene data show CDR1 as SEHNR and CDR2 as FQNEAQ (reference sequence). CDR3 sequence (DNA): TGTGCCAGCAGCTTAGTGGGGGCACAGCATGGCTACACCTTC. This encodes CASSLVGAQHGYTF.

The CDR3: CASSLEGRGTGVYSTEAFF. The CDR3 region has the DNA TGCGCCAGCAGCTTGGAGGGGCGCGGGACAGGGGTTTACAGCACTGAAGCTTTCTTT. The V and J genes are TRBV5-1 and TRBJ1-1, with 10 positions matching TRBD1. CDR1 SGHRS and CDR2 YFSETQ come from the germline V gene. The CDR3 covers 19 residues. Unmatched junction bases numbered 15, after V lost 0 bases and J lost 4 bases.

In this sample, this clonotype turned up many times. The chain joins TRBV6-1 to TRBJ2-2, with D perhaps TRBD1 or TRBD2 (6 bases each). The CDR3 consists of 14 residues. Germline CDR1 is MNHNS and CDR2 is SASEGT. The V end lost 7 bases, the J end lost 3 bases, and 12 bases lay between the germline ends. Here the CDR3 reads CASTEGGDTGELFF. For the CDR3, the DNA is TGTGCCAGCACCGAGGGGGGAGACACCGGGGAGCTGTTTTTT.

This clonotype was seen repeatedly, ten times or more. The chain recombines TRBV4-2 with TRBJ1-2; 10 bases are shared with TRBD1. This CDR3 spans 17 amino acids. V gave up 0 bases and J gave up 5 bases; unmatched junction bases: 9. The V gene's germline CDR1 is LGHNA and CDR2 YNFKEQ. The DNA of the CDR3 is TGTGCCAGCAGCCAAGATTCCTCGGGACAGGGGCGGTATGGCTACACCTTC. Its translation: CASSQDSSGQGRYGYTF.

For this clonotype: This may stem from a read error, because a much larger clone lies one nucleotide away. The gene calls are TRBV2 and TRBJ2-2; D is unclear. Germline assignment: CDR1 SNHLY and CDR2 FYNNEI. Trimming shortened V by 2 bases and J by 3 bases, and 7 bases separated the two germline ends. CDR3 length: 14 residues. The DNA for the CDR3 is TGTGCCAGCAGTGAAACCAGAGACACCGGGGAGCTGTTTTTT. This translates into CASSETRDTGELFF.

This chain uses TRBV11-2 with TRBJ2-7; 11 positions agree with TRBD2. The ends lost 4 bases at V and 0 bases at J; junction bases unmatched: 2. Per the germline V gene, CDR1 is SGHAT and CDR2 is FQNNGV. This CDR3 is 15 amino acids long. CDR3 region: CASSYTSGSSYEQYF. CDR3 DNA sequence: TGTGCCAGCAGCTACACTAGCGGGAGCTCCTACGAGCAGTACTTC.

This clonotype was detected a few times. The chain combines TRBV6-1 with TRBJ1-6; 9 bases map to TRBD1. This CDR3 has 14 residues. The V segment lost 6 bases and the J segment 8 bases; nucleotides outside the gene matches: 5. Germline CDR1 and CDR2: MNHNS and SASEGT. Here the CDR3 DNA reads TGTGCCAGCAGCCGGACAGGGGTAGATTCACCCCTCCACTTT. It encodes CASSRTGVDSPLHF.

This clonotype showed up many times. This chain uses TRBV27 with TRBJ2-7, with D possibly matching TRBD2 (6 bases). V was shortened by 3 bases and J by 3 bases, with 15 bases between the two germline ends. The CDR3 consists of 15 residues. Germline V lookup: CDR1 MNHEY, CDR2 SMNVEV (reference sequence). The CDR3 nucleotides read TGTGCCAGCAGTTTCGCCGTTAGCGGTTACTACGAGCAGTACTTC. It encodes CASSFAVSGYYEQYF.